Listed here are 18 T cell receptor beta chains from one sample, sequenced in a study of T-cell reconstitution after alpha-beta-depleted transplantation in children. Unique molecular identifiers were incorporated during preparation of the TCRbeta library. One entry per CDR3 protein results from TCRdb running MiXCR on the PCR reads. In the table there are over 90,000 distinct CDR3 sequences, 6% to 9% of which are singletons. Sequencing was performed on PBMCs, taken before TCRalphabeta/CD19-depleted stem cell transplant. The receptor set was obtained from a boy between 2 and 10 years old with acute lymphoblastic leukemia, due to receive a stem cell transplant.

This clonotype appeared a few times. The chain has TRBV29-1 and TRBJ1-3; 11 bases map to TRBD1. The CDR3 is 16 amino acids. Losses at the gene ends were 6 bases for V and 2 bases for J; bases not matched to a gene: 9. Germline V gives CDR1 SQVTM, CDR2 ANQGSEA. The CDR3 spells CSVNLRDRGAGNTIYF. The DNA for the CDR3 is TGCAGCGTGAACCTCCGGGACAGGGGGGCTGGAAACACCATATATTTT.

This chain uses TRBV4-1 with TRBJ2-1; D is possibly TRBD2 (6 bases). Trimming shortened V by 0 bases and J by 13 bases, and 16 bases separated the two germline ends. The CDR3 has 14 residues. Germline lookup yields CDR1 MGHRA and CDR2 YSYEKL. CDR3 nucleotides: TGCGCCAGCAGCCAAGATTGGGTGCGGGACCAACAGTTCTTC. This codes for CASSQDWVRDQQFF.

This rearrangement joins TRBV20-1 to TRBJ1-6, with D hard to call. CDR3 size: 17 residues. The germline CDR1 and CDR2 sequences are DFQATT and SNEGSKA (reference sequence). V dropped 3 bases and J dropped 0 bases, with 15 bases sitting between them. The CDR3 region is CSASQHPMSSYNSPLHF. The CDR3 DNA reads as TGCAGTGCTAGTCAGCACCCCATGTCCTCCTATAATTCACCCCTCCACTTT.

This clonotype was counted only a few times. V usage is TRBV3-1 and J usage is TRBJ1-6; D is unresolved. V was cut by 2 bases and J by 10 bases, with 12 bases left in between. The CDR3 runs 14 residues. Per the germline V gene, CDR1 is LGHDT and CDR2 is YNNKEL (reference sequence). Here the CDR3 reads CASSQQVGGSPLHF. The DNA of the CDR3 is TGTGCCAGCAGCCAACAAGTAGGTGGCTCACCCCTCCACTTT.

This clonotype was picked up a small number of times. The V call is TRBV5-1, the J call TRBJ1-1; TRBD1 agrees at 7 bases. Germline values: CDR1 SGHRS, CDR2 YFSETQ. The CDR3 is 16 amino acids. V shed 4 bases and J 0 bases; nucleotides not matched to a gene: 9. The CDR3 protein is CASSIDRVGLNTEAFF. The CDR3, as DNA: TGCGCCAGCAGCATTGACAGGGTGGGTTTGAACACTGAAGCTTTCTTT.

V is TRBV5-1 and J is TRBJ1-2, with 10 bases aligning to TRBD1. Germline values: CDR1 SGHRS, CDR2 YFSETQ. This CDR3 spans 15 amino acids. Unmatched junction bases numbered 8, after V lost 4 bases and J lost 5 bases. The CDR3 nucleotides are TGCGCCAGCAGCCTCATGAGGACAGGGGGATATGGCTACACCTTC. The encoded protein is CASSLMRTGGYGYTF.

This clonotype was observed at least ten times. V usage is TRBV29-1 and J usage is TRBJ2-1; 9 bases align to TRBD2. Germline values: CDR1 SQVTM, CDR2 ANQGSEA. CDR3 size: 13 residues. Trimming took 7 bases from V and 8 from J; bases not matched to a gene: 9. The CDR3 loop reads CSALAGVGDEQFF. In DNA form, the CDR3 reads TGCAGCGCATTAGCGGGGGTTGGAGATGAGCAGTTCTTC.

The chain links TRBV20-1 to TRBJ2-1; perhaps TRBD2 as D (5 bases). Germline V lookup: CDR1 DFQATT, CDR2 SNEGSKA (reference sequence). The CDR3 is 11 amino acids. Trimming left V 6 bases short and J 9 bases short, with 12 bases between. The DNA for the CDR3 is TGCAGTGCCAGATTAGCGAGTGAGCAGTTCTTC. Protein: CSARLASEQFF.

Ten or more counts support this clonotype. The V gene is TRBV2, the J gene TRBJ2-1; the D gene is possibly TRBD2 (6 bases). This CDR3 is built from 15 residues. The germline V gene has CDR1 SNHLY and CDR2 FYNNEI. V lost 3 bases and J lost 2, with 11 bases in between. The CDR3, as DNA: TGTGCCAGCAGTGATTCCGGGGGTACCTACAATGAGCAGTTCTTC. It is translated as CASSDSGGTYNEQFF.

This clonotype occurred a few times. V is TRBV20-1 and J is TRBJ1-2; 7 bases match TRBD1. The J segment lost 1 base and the V segment lost 6 bases, leaving 2 bases of the junction unmatched. The CDR3 loop spans 12 amino acids. CDR1 and CDR2 (germline): DFQATT, SNEGSKA (reference sequence). The CDR3 sequence: CSAGQFNYGYTF. Here the CDR3 DNA reads TGCAGTGCGGGACAGTTTAACTATGGCTACACCTTC.

This clonotype has ten or more counts. CDR3 in amino acids: CASILTGNTEAFF. The DNA for the CDR3 is TGTGCCAGCATCCTGACTGGGAACACTGAAGCTTTCTTT. The genes are TRBV6-5 and TRBJ1-1, with unresolved D. Germline V gene data show CDR1 as MNHEY and CDR2 as SVGAGI. This CDR3 contains 13 residues. Deletions cut 7 bases from V and 1 base from J, with 10 bases between.

There are a few counts of this clonotype. This chain's CDR3 is CASSLRGLENTIYF. DNA of the CDR3: TGTGCCAGCAGCTTAAGGGGGCTGGAAAACACCATATATTTT. The rearrangement uses TRBV7-2 and TRBJ1-3; 7 positions match TRBD1. From germline, CDR1 is SGHTA and CDR2 FQGNSA. CDR3 length: 14 residues. V was pared by 2 bases and J by 6 bases, with 4 bases of the junction left unmatched.

This clonotype has a count of ten or more. This chain uses TRBV5-1 with TRBJ2-1; maybe TRBD2 (6 bases). Germline V gene lookup returns CDR1 SGHRS and CDR2 YFSETQ. Trimming took off 3 bases at V and 1 base at J, with 14 bases between the two ends. The CDR3 consists of 16 residues. CDR3 protein: CASSSTSLTSYNEQFF. The CDR3 DNA reads TGCGCCAGCAGCTCGACTAGTTTAACTTCCTACAATGAGCAGTTCTTC.

The table lists this clonotype with many counts. The V gene is TRBV20-1, the J gene TRBJ1-1, with 7 positions matching TRBD1. Per germline, CDR1 DFQATT and CDR2 SNEGSKA (reference sequence). CDR3 size: 15 residues. The V and J ends lost 5 bases and 2 bases, in that order; junction bases with no gene match: 11. The CDR3 region is CSAPLPGTENTEAFF. DNA for the CDR3: TGCAGTGCTCCCCTTCCCGGGACAGAAAACACTGAAGCTTTCTTT.

The table lists this clonotype with many counts. V gene TRBV5-1 combines with J gene TRBJ2-1; tentative D call: TRBD2 (6 bases). V dropped 3 bases and J dropped 7 bases, with 11 bases sitting between them. The CDR3 sequence is 13 residues long. Per the germline V gene, CDR1 is SGHRS and CDR2 is YFSETQ. The CDR3 bases are TGCGCCAGCAGCTGGGGGGTCGGGAATGAGCAGTTCTTC. Translated: CASSWGVGNEQFF.

This chain links TRBV7-9 with TRBJ1-1, with 8 positions matching TRBD1. V shed 1 base, J shed 6 bases, and the junction held 4 bases outside the gene matches. The germline V gene has CDR1 SEHNR and CDR2 FQNEAQ (reference sequence). CDR3 length: 14 amino acids. This CDR3 is CASSLVQGAPEAFF. CDR3 nucleotides: TGTGCCAGCAGCTTAGTTCAGGGGGCCCCTGAAGCTTTCTTT.

In this sample, this clonotype turned up many times. V and J are TRBV2 and TRBJ2-2; D gene ambiguous. Germline CDR1 SNHLY, CDR2 FYNNEI. V dropped 6 bases and J dropped 2 bases, with 7 bases sitting between them. The CDR3 is 13 residues long. The CDR3, as DNA: TGTGCCAGCAGGACCACCAACACCGGGGAGCTGTTTTTT. Amino acid sequence: CASRTTNTGELFF. The full variable domain, with the rest looked up from reference TRBV2 and TRBJ2-2, is EPEVTQTPSHQVTQMGQEVILRCVPISNHLYFYWYRQILGQKVEFLVSFYNNEISEKSEIFDDQFSVERPDGSNFTLKIRSTKLEDSAMYFCASRTTNTGELFFGEGSRLTVL.

This clonotype was observed at least ten times. The gene calls are TRBV12-3 or TRBV12-4 and TRBJ2-1, with a weak D call TRBD1 (6 bases). V lost 3 bases and J lost 1, with 13 bases in between. The CDR3 loop spans 16 amino acids. The CDR3 sequence: CASSFRGGTSYNEQFF. Written as DNA, the CDR3 is TGTGCCAGCAGTTTTCGTGGGGGCACTTCCTACAATGAGCAGTTCTTC.